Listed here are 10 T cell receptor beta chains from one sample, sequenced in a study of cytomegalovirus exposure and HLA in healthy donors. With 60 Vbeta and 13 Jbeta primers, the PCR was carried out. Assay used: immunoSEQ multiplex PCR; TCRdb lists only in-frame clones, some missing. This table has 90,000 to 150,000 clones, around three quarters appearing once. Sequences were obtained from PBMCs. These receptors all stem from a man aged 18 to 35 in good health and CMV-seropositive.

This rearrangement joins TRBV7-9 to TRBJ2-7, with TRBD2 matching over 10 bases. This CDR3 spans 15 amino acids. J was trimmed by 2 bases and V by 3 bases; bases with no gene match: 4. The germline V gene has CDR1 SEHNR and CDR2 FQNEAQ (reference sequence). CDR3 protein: CASSFSLAGAYEQYF. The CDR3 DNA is TGTGCCAGCAGCTTCTCCCTAGCGGGAGCCTACGAGCAGTACTTC.

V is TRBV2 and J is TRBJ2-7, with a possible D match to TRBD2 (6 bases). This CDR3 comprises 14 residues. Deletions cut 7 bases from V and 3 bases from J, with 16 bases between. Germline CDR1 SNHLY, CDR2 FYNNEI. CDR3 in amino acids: CASKGTHTVYEQYF. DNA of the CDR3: TGTGCCAGCAAAGGGACTCATACAGTCTACGAGCAGTACTTC.

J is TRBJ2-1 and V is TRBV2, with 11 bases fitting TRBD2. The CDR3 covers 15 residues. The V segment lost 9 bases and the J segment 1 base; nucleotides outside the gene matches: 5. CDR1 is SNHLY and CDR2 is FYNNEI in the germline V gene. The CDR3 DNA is TGTGCCAGTGGATTAGCGGGGGGGTCCTACAATGAGCAGTTCTTC. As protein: CASGLAGGSYNEQFF. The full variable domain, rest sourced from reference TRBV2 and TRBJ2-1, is EPEVTQTPSHQVTQMGQEVILRCVPISNHLYFYWYRQILGQKVEFLVSFYNNEISEKSEIFDDQFSVERPDGSNFTLKIRSTKLEDSAMYFCASGLAGGSYNEQFFGPGTRLTVL.

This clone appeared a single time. In nucleotides, the CDR3 is TGCGCCAGCAGCTTGGGGCGGGTGGATACGCAGTATTTT. This translates into CASSLGRVDTQYF. J is TRBJ2-3 and V is TRBV5-1; TRBD2 might be the D (5 bases). This CDR3 contains 13 residues. Trimming shortened V by 0 bases and J by 6 bases, and 8 bases separated the two germline ends. CDR1 SGHRS and CDR2 YFSETQ come from the germline V gene.

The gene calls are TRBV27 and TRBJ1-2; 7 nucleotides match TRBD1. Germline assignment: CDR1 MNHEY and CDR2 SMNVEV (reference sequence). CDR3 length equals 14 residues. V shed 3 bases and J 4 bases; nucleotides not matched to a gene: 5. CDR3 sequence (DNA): TGTGCCAGCAGTTTCACGGACAGGCCCTATGGCTACACCTTC. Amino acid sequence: CASSFTDRPYGYTF.

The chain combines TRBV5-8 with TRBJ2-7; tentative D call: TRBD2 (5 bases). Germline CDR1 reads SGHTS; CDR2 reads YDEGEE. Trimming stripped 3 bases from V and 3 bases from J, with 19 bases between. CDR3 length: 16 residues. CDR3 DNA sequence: TGTGCCAGCAGCTCCAAGCTAACTAGGACCAACTACGAGCAGTACTTC. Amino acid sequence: CASSSKLTRTNYEQYF.

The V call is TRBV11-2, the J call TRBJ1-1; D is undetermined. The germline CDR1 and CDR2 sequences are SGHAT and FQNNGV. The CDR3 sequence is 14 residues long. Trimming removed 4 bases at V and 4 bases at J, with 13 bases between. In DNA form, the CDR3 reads TGTGCCAGCAGCTCACCGAGCCGTGGCACTGAAGCTTTCTTT. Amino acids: CASSSPSRGTEAFF.

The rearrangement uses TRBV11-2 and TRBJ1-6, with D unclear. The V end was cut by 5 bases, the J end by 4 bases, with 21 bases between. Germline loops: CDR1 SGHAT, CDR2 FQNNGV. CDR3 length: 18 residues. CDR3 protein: CASSPHLYEIGYNSPLHF. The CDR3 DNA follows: TGTGCCAGCAGCCCCCATTTATATGAAATCGGGTATAATTCACCCCTCCACTTT.

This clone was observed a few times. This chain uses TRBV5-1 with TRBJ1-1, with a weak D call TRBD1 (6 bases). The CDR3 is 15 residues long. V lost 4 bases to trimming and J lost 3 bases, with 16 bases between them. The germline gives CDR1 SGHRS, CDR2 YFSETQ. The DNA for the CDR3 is TGCGCCAGCAGCCCAATTCCGGACAGACACACTGAAGCTTTCTTT. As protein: CASSPIPDRHTEAFF.

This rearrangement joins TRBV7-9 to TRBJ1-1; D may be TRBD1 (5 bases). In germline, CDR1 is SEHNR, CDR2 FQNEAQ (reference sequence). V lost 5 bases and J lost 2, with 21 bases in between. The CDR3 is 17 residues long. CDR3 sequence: CASSLGTSLGVNTEAFF. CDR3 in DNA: TGTGCCAGCAGCCTCGGGACTTCATTGGGGGTCAACACTGAAGCTTTCTTT. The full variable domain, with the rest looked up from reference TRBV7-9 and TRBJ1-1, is DTGVSQNPRHKITKRGQNVTFRCDPISEHNRLYWYRQTLGQGPEFLTYFQNEAQLEKSRLLSDRFSAERPKGSFSTLEIQRTEQGDSAMYLCASSLGTSLGVNTEAFFGQGTRLTVV.